A selection of T cell receptor beta chains follows, all from one sample in a study of shared clonotypes between healthy human individuals. Assay used: immunoSEQ multiplex PCR; TCRdb lists only in-frame clones, some missing. The sample consists of millions of clones, more than 80% of them appearing once. The specimen was naive CD4+ T cells from PBMCs. The receptors were gathered from a man aged 18 to 30 in good health. Some clones in this sample may be carry-over from other donors' samples. Both conserved end residues are part of each CDR3. D genes are given only for firm matches. Some rows have no size entry. The others give once, few or many, or a class for an expanded clone.

d_gene,abundance,v_gene,j_gene,CDR3aa,CDR3nt
-,once,TRBV20-1,TRBJ2-7,CSPGPLADF,TGCAGTCCGGGGCCCCTGGCCGACTTC
TRBD2,once,TRBV6-5,TRBJ2-1,CASSVTSDEWDEQFF,TGTGCCAGCAGTGTCACTAGCGATGAGTGGGATGAGCAGTTCTTC
-,-,TRBV28,TRBJ1-5,CASTSPGPNQPQHF,TGTGCCAGCACCTCGCCGGGGCCGAATCAGCCCCAGCATTTT
-,-,TRBV6-1,TRBJ2-3,CASRNTGDTQYF,TGTGCCAGCAGAAATACAGGAGATACGCAGTATTTT
TRBD1,-,TRBV28,TRBJ2-7,CASSLRGTGGITTGEQYF,TGTGCCAGCAGTTTGCGGGGGACAGGGGGTATTACCACGGGCGAGCAGTACTTC
-,-,TRBV7-2,TRBJ2-5,CASSSLARYQETQYF,TGTGCCAGCAGCTCACTCGCGCGGTACCAAGAGACCCAGTACTTC
TRBD1,-,TRBV11-2,TRBJ2-5,CASSLAGTGSVETQYF,TGTGCCAGCAGCCTAGCCGGGACAGGGTCTGTGGAGACCCAGTACTTC
-,-,TRBV30,TRBJ1-1,CAWTGGFWGASNTEAFF,TGTGCCTGGACTGGGGGTTTTTGGGGCGCGAGCAACACTGAAGCTTTCTTT
TRBD1,-,TRBV7-9,TRBJ2-1,CASSPRGKDRGLYNEQFF,TGTGCCAGCAGCCCACGGGGCAAGGACAGGGGGCTGTACAATGAGCAGTTCTTC
TRBD2,-,TRBV11-2,TRBJ2-5,CASSLGLAGGPVETQYF,TGTGCCAGCAGCTTAGGCCTAGCGGGAGGGCCTGTTGAGACCCAGTACTTC
-,-,TRBV7-3,TRBJ1-2,CASSFRQNYGYTF,TGTGCCAGCAGCTTCCGTCAGAACTATGGCTACACCTTC
TRBD1,-,TRBV30,TRBJ1-1,CAGDRGLTEAFF,TGTGCCGGGGACAGGGGGCTCACTGAAGCTTTCTTT
-,-,TRBV7-2,TRBJ2-6,CASSLTGSSGANVLTF,TGTGCCAGCAGCTTAACAGGAAGCTCTGGGGCCAACGTCCTGACTTTC
-,-,TRBV10-3,TRBJ1-2,CAISLRGYGYTF,TGTGCCATCAGTCTGCGAGGCTATGGCTACACCTTC
-,-,TRBV6-5,TRBJ2-5,CASSYSRKETQYF,TGTGCCAGCAGTTACTCGAGGAAGGAGACCCAGTACTTC
-,-,TRBV6-5,TRBJ2-1,CASSALFNTQQFF,TGTGCCAGCAGCGCCCTATTCAATACCCAGCAGTTCTTC
-,-,TRBV28,TRBJ1-2,CASSLPSYGYTF,TGTGCCAGCAGCTTACCGTCCTATGGCTACACCTTC
-,-,TRBV4-1,TRBJ1-2,CASRSTENYGYTF,TGCGCCAGCAGAAGCACAGAGAACTATGGCTACACCTTC
TRBD2,-,TRBV6-1,TRBJ2-5,CASPYSGRAGETQYF,TGTGCCAGCCCTTATAGCGGGAGGGCGGGAGAGACCCAGTACTTC
TRBD1,once,TRBV7-9,TRBJ1-4,CASSSRTGENEKLFF,TGTGCCAGCAGCTCCCGGACAGGTGAAAATGAAAAACTGTTTTTT
-,-,TRBV18,TRBJ1-4,CASSPRGVGEKLFF,TGTGCCAGCTCACCGAGAGGGGTGGGTGAAAAACTGTTTTTT
-,-,TRBV4-2,TRBJ1-5,CASSQVDLTGYYQPQHF,TGTGCCAGCAGCCAAGTGGACCTAACGGGTTACTATCAGCCCCAGCATTTT
-,-,TRBV15,TRBJ1-4,CATSRAPVGYEKLFF,TGTGCCACCAGCAGAGCCCCGGTGGGATATGAAAAACTGTTTTTT
TRBD1,-,TRBV9,TRBJ2-2,CASSSRTGDGELFF,TGTGCCAGCAGCTCCCGGACAGGGGATGGGGAGCTGTTTTTT
TRBD1,once,TRBV5-1,TRBJ2-6,CASSPRTTGGTGANVLTF,TGCGCCAGCAGCCCCCGGACGACAGGGGGCACTGGGGCCAACGTCCTGACTTTC
TRBD1,once,TRBV5-5,TRBJ2-2,CASSSGPSTGFGNTGELFF,TGTGCCAGCAGCTCTGGGCCTTCGACAGGGTTCGGCAACACCGGGGAGCTGTTTTTT
TRBD1,once,TRBV30,TRBJ2-7,CAWSPGQGSFEQYF,TGTGCCTGGAGTCCAGGACAGGGGTCGTTCGAGCAGTACTTC
-,-,TRBV30,TRBJ1-5,CAWNLNRAVQPQHF,TGTGCCTGGAACCTGAACAGGGCTGTTCAGCCCCAGCATTTT
-,-,TRBV10-3,TRBJ2-1,CAIRGGRYANEQFF,TGTGCCATCAGGGGAGGAAGGTATGCTAATGAGCAGTTCTTC
TRBD1,-,TRBV18,TRBJ2-1,CASSPPDRGTRGSSYNEQFF,TGTGCCAGCTCACCTCCGGACAGGGGAACTAGAGGGAGTTCCTACAATGAGCAGTTCTTC
-,-,TRBV5-1,TRBJ2-1,CASSLGREREQFF,TGCGCCAGCAGCTTGGGACGGGAGCGTGAGCAGTTCTTC
TRBD1,-,TRBV5-1,TRBJ2-5,CASNYLGQGETQYF,TGCGCCAGCAACTATTTGGGACAGGGTGAGACCCAGTACTTC
-,once,TRBV7-6,TRBJ2-3,CASSLRQATDTQYF,TGTGCCAGCAGCCTAAGACAGGCCACAGATACGCAGTATTTT